This passage covers 18 T cell receptor beta chains from one sample sequenced in a study of shared T cell receptors in the human thymus. Profiled with immunoSEQ multiplex PCR; TCRdb holds only in-frame clones, not every one. The sample gives approximately 730,000 clones, 80% to 90% of which show up once; roughly 0.01% is in the top ten. The same data also contributed to another study, on human thymus T cells.

Specimen: thymocytes. The receptors were sampled from a girl under three years old with a congenital heart defect.

A word on this clone: The same CDR3 also results from other DNA sequences found in this sample. V and J are TRBV4-3 and TRBJ2-1; no clear D gene. The length of the CDR3 is 17 residues. In germline, CDR1 is LGHNA, CDR2 YSLEER. V was pared by 4 bases and J by 2 bases, with 18 bases between. The CDR3 DNA is TGCGCCAGCAGCCTCATGAGAGCTTCAGACACCTACAATGAGCAGTTCTTC. Translated: CASSLMRASDTYNEQFF.

This clone was seen once. J is TRBJ2-7 and V is TRBV11-2, with a tentative D call TRBD1 (6 bases). The CDR3 spans 14 residues. Trimming removed 5 bases at V and 0 bases at J, with 11 bases between. CDR1 and CDR2 (germline): SGHAT, FQNNGV. CDR3 nucleotide sequence: TGTGCCAGCAGCACCGGACAGAGCTCCTACGAGCAGTACTTC. Protein product: CASSTGQSSYEQYF.

This clone showed up just once. The chain links TRBV19 to TRBJ1-3; 8 positions agree with TRBD1. V dropped 4 bases and J dropped 0; count of bases not matched to a gene: 8. This CDR3 spans 17 amino acids. Germline V lookup: CDR1 LNHDA, CDR2 SQIVND (reference sequence). The CDR3 DNA reads TGTGCCAGTAGTACCCCCGGGACAGGTAACTCTGGAAACACCATATATTTT. This encodes CASSTPGTGNSGNTIYF.

This clone was counted between two and nine times. This chain links TRBV7-6 with TRBJ2-3; TRBD1 is a possible D gene (5 bases). CDR1 is SGHVS and CDR2 is FNYEAQ in the germline V gene. The V gene lost 2 bases and the J gene lost 6 bases, with 12 bases spanning the gap. CDR3 size: 14 residues. For the CDR3, the DNA is TGTGCCAGCAGCTTACTGGGGCGCATTGATACGCAGTATTTT. Amino acids: CASSLLGRIDTQYF.

Turning to this clone: The CDR3 does not end in the conserved phenylalanine or tryptophan, so this is likely a read error. The DNA is left out, because the CDR3 cannot be placed on it with certainty; the CDR3 is given as TCRdb lists it. The chain combines TRBV20-1 with TRBJ1-1; TRBD1 is the table's D call, not checked against the DNA. Germline CDR1 reads DFQATT; CDR2 reads SNEGSKA (reference sequence). 10 amino acids form the CDR3, both terminal residues included. The CDR3 here is CSASSLGTAV.

The V and J genes are TRBV28 and TRBJ1-2; TRBD1 agrees at 9 bases. CDR3 length: 12 amino acids. V lost 6 bases and J lost 4; bases outside the gene matches: 0. Germline V gives CDR1 MDHEN, CDR2 SYDVKM. Here the CDR3 reads CASRGQGYGYTF. Here the CDR3 DNA reads TGTGCCAGCAGGGGACAGGGCTATGGCTACACCTTC.

The chain links TRBV5-6 to TRBJ1-1, with 8 bases lining up with TRBD1. The CDR3 covers 17 residues. Germline trimming cut 1 base from V and 3 bases from J; bases unmatched to any gene: 11. From germline, CDR1 is SGHDT and CDR2 YYEEEE. The CDR3 DNA sequence: TGTGCCAGCAGCTTGTCGGTCCGACAGGGGATGGACACTGAAGCTTTCTTT. Protein sequence: CASSLSVRQGMDTEAFF.

Only one count was recorded for this clone. V and J are TRBV4-1 and TRBJ2-5, with 10 bases lining up with TRBD2. The CDR3 runs 15 residues. Looked up from germline, CDR1 is MGHRA and CDR2 is YSYEKL. J was trimmed by 2 bases and V by 3 bases; bases with no gene match: 3. CDR3 protein: CASSHGLAEQETQYF. The CDR3 DNA follows: TGCGCCAGCAGCCACGGACTAGCGGAACAAGAGACCCAGTACTTC.

The count of this clone is one. J is TRBJ1-1 and V is TRBV28, with D unresolved. Germline V gene lookup returns CDR1 MDHEN and CDR2 SYDVKM. The germline V and J ends were trimmed by 7 bases and 1 base, with 10 bases remaining between them. The CDR3 has 13 residues. The DNA of the CDR3 is TGTGCCAGCACGATACAACAGAACACTGAAGCTTTCTTT. It yields the protein CASTIQQNTEAFF. Based on the CDR3 plus reference TRBV28 and TRBJ1-1, the full variable domain is DVKVTQSSRYLVKRTGEKVFLECVQDMDHENMFWYRQDPGLGLRLIYFSYDVKMKEKGDIPEGYSVSREKKERFSLILESASTNQTSMYLCASTIQQNTEAFFGQGTRLTVV.

This clone has a handful of counts. The chain is built from TRBV7-9 and TRBJ1-2; D is ambiguous. CDR3 length equals 17 residues. Trimming left V 5 bases short and J 5 bases short, with 24 bases between. Per the germline V gene, CDR1 is SEHNR and CDR2 is FQNEAQ (reference sequence). The chain's CDR3 is CASSHLIHGPSGYGYTF. In DNA, the CDR3 is TGTGCCAGCAGCCACCTCATCCACGGGCCCTCGGGATATGGCTACACCTTC. The complete variable domain, with remaining parts taken from reference TRBV7-9 and TRBJ1-2, reads DTGVSQNPRHKITKRGQNVTFRCDPISEHNRLYWYRQTLGQGPEFLTYFQNEAQLEKSRLLSDRFSAERPKGSFSTLEIQRTEQGDSAMYLCASSHLIHGPSGYGYTFGSGTRLTVV.

V gene TRBV10-3 combines with J gene TRBJ2-4; TRBD1 aligns across 10 bases. Germline V CDR1 and CDR2: ENHRY, SYGVKD. The trim removed 4 bases at V and 2 bases at J, leaving 14 bases unmatched. The CDR3 contains 19 residues. The CDR3 nucleotides are TGTGCCATCAGTGGTTCCGGGACAGGGGAGATCATGACCAAAAACATTCAGTACTTC. It is translated as CAISGSGTGEIMTKNIQYF.

The chain carries TRBV28 and TRBJ2-7; D possibly corresponds to TRBD1 (5 bases). Germline lookup yields CDR1 MDHEN and CDR2 SYDVKM. The CDR3 extends over 14 amino acids. V was clipped by 3 bases and J by 4 bases, with 13 bases between them. CDR3 sequence reads: CASSFTPRGYEQYF. CDR3 sequence (DNA): TGTGCCAGCAGTTTTACACCTAGGGGTTACGAGCAGTACTTC.

The chain uses TRBV5-6 and TRBJ2-6; tentatively, D is TRBD1 (5 bases). The CDR3 covers 18 residues. The V end lost 5 bases, the J end lost 4 bases, and 22 bases lay between the germline ends. CDR1 and CDR2 from the germline V gene are SGHDT and YYEEEE. CDR3 bases: TGTGCCAGCAGTCCTAAGGGGCTTACAGGATTCGGGGCCAACGTCCTGACTTTC. Protein product: CASSPKGLTGFGANVLTF.

V and J are TRBV4-3 and TRBJ2-3; 7 positions agree with TRBD2. The CDR3 contains 16 residues. The V segment lost 2 bases and the J segment 0 bases; nucleotides outside the gene matches: 5. Germline-derived CDR1 and CDR2 are LGHNA and YSLEER. The CDR3 spells CASSQTSATSTDTQYF. The CDR3 coding sequence is TGCGCCAGCAGCCAAACTAGCGCGACCAGCACAGATACGCAGTATTTT.

The J gene is TRBJ2-2, the V gene TRBV7-6; 7 bases match TRBD1. Germline V gene data show CDR1 as SGHVS and CDR2 as FNYEAQ. CDR3 length: 14 amino acids. The V segment lost 3 bases and the J segment 4 bases; nucleotides outside the gene matches: 2. CDR3 nucleotides: TGTGCCAGCAGCTTCCACAGGGGCACCGGGGAGCTGTTTTTT. Protein product: CASSFHRGTGELFF.

This sequence joins TRBV5-5 and TRBJ1-5; 10 positions agree with TRBD1. The CDR3 loop spans 20 amino acids. V lost 0 bases and J lost 2; bases outside the gene matches: 14. Germline V gene data show CDR1 as SGHKS and CDR2 as YYEKEE (reference sequence). In DNA form, the CDR3 reads TGTGCCAGCAGCTTGGCTCCGGGACAGGGGAAGAGTCGGGGCAATCAGCCCCAGCATTTT. Amino acid sequence: CASSLAPGQGKSRGNQPQHF. The whole variable domain, filled in from reference TRBV5-5 and TRBJ1-5, reads DAGVTQSPTHLIKTRGQQVTLRCSPISGHKSVSWYQQVLGQGPQFIFQYYEKEERGRGNFPDRFSARQFPNYSSELNVNALLLGDSALYLCASSLAPGQGKSRGNQPQHFGDGTRLSIL.

This clone was seen just once. The rearrangement uses TRBV5-8 and TRBJ1-5; TRBD1 might be the D (6 bases). CDR1 and CDR2 from the germline V gene are SGHTS and YDEGEE. This CDR3 is 16 amino acids long. Trimming removed 4 bases from V and 2 bases from J, with 16 bases in between. CDR3 in DNA: TGTGCCAGCAGCCAACCACAGGGTGTAGGCAATCAGCCCCAGCATTTT. Its protein is CASSQPQGVGNQPQHF. The variable domain in full, completed from reference TRBV5-8 and TRBJ1-5, reads EAGVTQSPTHLIKTRGQQATLRCSPISGHTSVYWYQQALGLGLQFLLWYDEGEERNRGNFPPRFSGRQFPNYSSELNVNALELEDSALYLCASSQPQGVGNQPQHFGDGTRLSIL.

This sequence joins TRBV11-2 and TRBJ1-3; perhaps TRBD1 as D (5 bases). The V and J ends lost 2 bases and 0 bases respectively, with 17 bases between them. CDR3 size: 18 residues. CDR1 is SGHAT, CDR2 FQNNGV, per germline. The CDR3 region has the DNA TGTGCCAGCAGCTTAACGGGGGGTCGCTTAATCTCTGGAAACACCATATATTTT. Translation gives CASSLTGGRLISGNTIYF.